The 11 T cell receptor beta chains listed next were all sequenced from one sample in a study of control samples from healthy donors and cancer patients. Profiled with immunoSEQ multiplex PCR; TCRdb holds only in-frame clones, not every one. Here the sample spans 170,000 or so clones, approximately 92% being singletons. The sample consisted of blood. The source is a young man in good health.

This chain joins TRBV21-1 and TRBJ1-5; TRBD1, the table's D call, lacks a check against the DNA. TRBV21-1 corresponds to a pseudogene. CDR3 size: 18 residues. CDR3 loop: CASSKYPRTENINQPQHF. CDR3 coding DNA: TGTGCCAGCAGCAAATACCCGAGGACAGAGAATATTAATCAGCCCCAGCATTTT.

V usage is TRBV27 and J usage is TRBJ2-2, with a weak D call TRBD1 (6 bases). Germline lookup yields CDR1 MNHEY and CDR2 SMNVEV (reference sequence). Trimming stripped 10 bases from V and 2 bases from J, with 11 bases between. CDR3 length: 13 amino acids. The CDR3 bases are TGTGCCACCAGGACAGTAAACACCGGGGAGCTGTTTTTT. The encoded protein is CATRTVNTGELFF.

This chain uses TRBV28 with TRBJ1-5, with a weak D call TRBD1 (6 bases). Trimming stripped 6 bases from V and 0 bases from J, with 15 bases between. The germline gives CDR1 MDHEN, CDR2 SYDVKM. The CDR3 loop spans 16 amino acids. CDR3 sequence: CASRLWTAYSNQPQHF. The CDR3 DNA sequence: TGTGCCAGCAGACTCTGGACAGCCTATAGCAATCAGCCCCAGCATTTT.

The V and J genes are TRBV19 and TRBJ1-1; no definite D call. The V gene's germline CDR1 is LNHDA and CDR2 SQIVND (reference sequence). V shed 3 bases and J shed 0 bases, with 8 bases lying between them. CDR3 size: 14 residues. CDR3 coding DNA: TGTGCCAGTAGTATTTCGCCATTGAACACTGAAGCTTTCTTT. It yields the protein CASSISPLNTEAFF.

The V and J genes are TRBV6-5 and TRBJ1-2; no clear D gene. The CDR3 runs to 14 residues. Germline V gene data show CDR1 as MNHEY and CDR2 as SVGAGI. Trimming took off 6 bases at V and 0 bases at J, with 11 bases between the two ends. The CDR3 region has the DNA TGTGCCAGCAGGAGGATCAGTACTAACTATGGCTACACCTTC. It codes for CASRRISTNYGYTF.

J is TRBJ1-3 and V is TRBV2; D is ambiguous. Trimming removed 2 bases from V and 2 bases from J, with 10 bases in between. This CDR3 contains 15 residues. Germline V gene data show CDR1 as SNHLY and CDR2 as FYNNEI. The CDR3 spells CASSESGKPGNTIYF. CDR3 nucleotides: TGTGCCAGCAGTGAATCCGGGAAGCCTGGAAACACCATATATTTT.

The V call is TRBV11-2, the J call TRBJ2-7; D unclear. The germline CDR1 and CDR2 sequences are SGHAT and FQNNGV. Trimming left V 5 bases short and J 6 bases short, with 14 bases between. The CDR3 covers 13 residues. This CDR3 is CASSHPGVGEQYF. CDR3 bases: TGTGCCAGCAGCCACCCAGGAGTGGGCGAGCAGTACTTC.

This clone showed up just once. V gene TRBV4-2 combines with J gene TRBJ2-5; the match to TRBD2 covers 9 bases. CDR1 is LGHNA, CDR2 YNFKEQ, per germline. The J segment lost 1 base and the V segment lost 0 bases, leaving 15 bases of the junction unmatched. This CDR3 region has 20 residues. CDR3 bases: TGTGCCAGCAGCCAAGATGAATGGCTAGCGGGGTCGCGGCCCCAAGAGACCCAGTACTTC. Its translation is CASSQDEWLAGSRPQETQYF.

The chain links TRBV28 to TRBJ2-7, with TRBD2 matching 9 bases. Germline assignment: CDR1 MDHEN and CDR2 SYDVKM. The CDR3 has 15 amino acids. V shed 6 bases and J 0 bases; nucleotides not matched to a gene: 6. The chain's CDR3 is CASSISGRISYEQYF. CDR3 bases: TGTGCCAGCAGCATTAGCGGGAGAATCTCCTACGAGCAGTACTTC.

The chain has TRBV5-1 and TRBJ2-2; weak D call: TRBD1 (5 bases). CDR3 size: 14 residues. Trimming shortened V by 4 bases and J by 3 bases, and 10 bases separated the two germline ends. The germline gives CDR1 SGHRS, CDR2 YFSETQ. CDR3 sequence: CASSLGRDTGELFF. The CDR3 region has the DNA TGCGCCAGCAGCCTCGGCAGGGACACCGGGGAGCTGTTTTTT.

This rearrangement joins TRBV4-1 to TRBJ2-7, with D possibly TRBD1 on 5 matching bases. CDR1 is MGHRA and CDR2 is YSYEKL in the germline V gene. Trimming stripped 1 base from V and 3 bases from J, with 10 bases between. There are 14 residues in the CDR3. The CDR3: CASSQGRADYEQYF. CDR3 DNA sequence: TGCGCCAGCAGCCAAGGCAGGGCGGACTACGAGCAGTACTTC.